The rows below give T cell receptor beta chains drawn from one sample of a study of T-cell memory formation after mild COVID-19. TCRdb re-analysed the 5' RACE reads in MiXCR, keeping a single row per CDR3 protein. The sample carries about 150,000 distinct CDR3 sequences, 6% to 7% recorded once. Sequencing input: PBMCs or a T cell subset sorted from them (not recorded which). The source is an adult woman who had mild COVID-19 (a few samples of this study predate the infection). Cell type and time point are not known. Each CDR3 is given with its conserved first and last residue. A D gene is named only where the DNA matches it firmly. The size field is filled for only some rows; it gives once, few, many or a size class.

clone size,J gene,V gene,D gene,CDR3 protein,CDR3 DNA
few,TRBJ1-1,TRBV7-9,NA,CASSLLGADTEAFF,TGTGCCAGCAGCTTATTGGGGGCGGACACTGAAGCTTTCTTT
few,TRBJ2-3,TRBV9,NA,CASSPWTLQSTDTQYF,TGTGCCAGCAGCCCGTGGACTCTACAGAGCACAGATACGCAGTATTTT
many,TRBJ2-7,TRBV13,NA,CASSLRLQTAVSYEQYF,TGTGCCAGCAGCTTACGATTGCAGACAGCAGTCTCCTACGAGCAGTACTTC
few,TRBJ2-5,TRBV7-2,NA,CASSLAGLLDRIRETQYF,TGTGCCAGCAGCTTGGCTGGCCTTTTGGACAGAATCAGGGAGACCCAGTACTTC
many,TRBJ2-7,TRBV12-3/TRBV12-4,NA,CASSFRGGLSYEQYF,TGTGCCAGCAGCTTCAGGGGCGGGCTAAGCTACGAGCAGTACTTC
many,TRBJ2-7,TRBV5-6,NA,CASSYNLAGEQYF,TGTGCCAGCAGCTACAATTTGGCGGGGGAGCAGTACTTC
few,TRBJ1-1,TRBV18,NA,CASSPSFQDEAFF,TGTGCCAGCTCACCATCCTTTCAGGATGAAGCTTTCTTT
NA,TRBJ2-7,TRBV7-6,NA,CASSSQSAETTYEQYF,TGTGCCAGCAGCTCCCAGAGCGCCGAGACAACCTACGAGCAGTACTTC
many,TRBJ1-5,TRBV12-3/TRBV12-4,NA,CASSRTDQPQHF,TGTGCCAGCAGCCGGACCGACCAGCCCCAGCATTTT
few,TRBJ1-2,TRBV29-1,NA,CSVRQANYGYTF,TGCAGCGTTCGACAGGCTAACTATGGCTACACCTTC
few,TRBJ2-2,TRBV6-1,TRBD1,CASSEMPGQGATELFF,TGTGCCAGCAGTGAAATGCCCGGACAGGGGGCGACGGAGCTGTTTTTT
many,TRBJ2-7,TRBV5-1,TRBD2,CASSPLLAGRDEQYF,TGCGCCAGCAGCCCCCTACTAGCGGGGCGGGACGAGCAGTACTTC
few,TRBJ1-1,TRBV12-3/TRBV12-4,NA,CASGTSGETEAFF,TGTGCCAGCGGAACTTCTGGGGAGACTGAAGCTTTCTTT